One and the same sample provided the 14 T cell receptor beta chains below, sequenced in a study of technical replicates of blood from several donors. Using immunoSEQ multiplex PCR, the repertoire was profiled, and TCRdb retains in-frame clones only, with some absent. Here the sample spans about 49,000 clones, around nine tenths being singletons. Sample: PBMCs. The receptors stem from a human donor in good health. Some clones in this sample may be carry-over from other donors' samples.

This clone was seen just once. Here the CDR3 reads CASSLVTGGNEKLFF. In nucleotides, the CDR3 is TGTGCCAGCAGCTTAGTAACAGGGGGAAATGAAAAACTGTTTTTT. This chain uses TRBV7-9 with TRBJ1-4, with 8 bases fitting TRBD1. V shed 1 base, J shed 5 bases, and the junction held 3 bases outside the gene matches. CDR3 size: 15 residues. Germline CDR1 is SEHNR and CDR2 is FQNEAQ (reference sequence).

V usage is TRBV7-2 and J usage is TRBJ2-5, with TRBD2 matching 12 bases. V was clipped by 2 bases and J by 5 bases; unmatched bases: 6. This CDR3 comprises 16 residues. Germline CDR1 is SGHTA and CDR2 is FQGNSA. The CDR3 DNA sequence: TGTGCCAGCAGCTTAATGCTAGCGGGGGGGCGGGAGACCCAGTACTTC. Protein sequence: CASSLMLAGGRETQYF.

The chain links TRBV30 to TRBJ1-2, with 9 bases lining up with TRBD1. Trimming cost V 5 bases and J 6 bases; bases outside gene matches: 7. The germline V gene has CDR1 GTSNPN and CDR2 SVGIG (reference sequence). The CDR3 is 13 amino acids. The CDR3 DNA follows: TGTGCCTGGGCCTGGACAGGGGAAGATGGCTACACCTTC. Translated: CAWAWTGEDGYTF.

The J gene is TRBJ2-7, the V gene TRBV6-6; 8 bases are a match to TRBD2. Germline CDR1 is MNHNY and CDR2 is SVGAGI (reference sequence). The CDR3 is 16 amino acids. Unmatched junction bases numbered 10, after V lost 2 bases and J lost 4 bases. CDR3 DNA sequence: TGTGCCAGCAGTTACCGAGCCAGCGGGAGTTTTTACGAGCAGTACTTC. Its translation: CASSYRASGSFYEQYF.

V and J are TRBV10-3 and TRBJ2-7; the D gene is possibly TRBD1 (6 bases). CDR1 and CDR2 from the germline V gene are ENHRY and SYGVKD. The CDR3 is made up of 14 amino acids. The V and J ends lost 2 bases and 6 bases respectively, with 14 bases between them. The CDR3, as DNA: TGTGCCATCAGTGAGACGACAGGTTTCCGCGAGCAGTACTTC. Translating it yields CAISETTGFREQYF.

The V gene is TRBV4-2, the J gene TRBJ1-6; D perhaps matches TRBD1 (5 bases). Germline CDR1 and CDR2: LGHNA and YNFKEQ. V dropped 4 bases and J dropped 9 bases, with 13 bases sitting between them. This CDR3 spans 14 amino acids. The CDR3 is CASSPGHVRSPLHF. In DNA, the CDR3 is TGTGCCAGCAGCCCCGGACACGTACGTTCACCCCTCCACTTT.

The chain links TRBV9 to TRBJ1-1, with D unresolved. Germline CDR1 SGDLS, CDR2 YYNGEE. The CDR3 consists of 14 residues. V lost 0 bases and J lost 3, with 9 bases in between. Here the CDR3 DNA reads TGTGCCAGCAGCGTAGAAGAGGGTTACACTGAAGCTTTCTTT. It codes for CASSVEEGYTEAFF.

The V and J genes are TRBV7-8 and TRBJ1-2, with D tentatively TRBD1 (5 bases). This CDR3 spans 13 amino acids. V was clipped by 1 base and J by 2 bases, with 5 bases between them. CDR1 is SGHVS and CDR2 is FQNEAQ in the germline V gene. The CDR3 region is CASSLGTNYGYTF. CDR3 sequence (DNA): TGTGCCAGCAGCTTAGGGACAAACTATGGCTACACCTTC.

The chain combines TRBV29-1 with TRBJ2-7, with 8 bases lining up with TRBD2. Trimming took 0 bases from V and 3 from J; bases not matched to a gene: 4. The CDR3 is made up of 14 amino acids. Germline CDR1 SQVTM, CDR2 ANQGSEA. CDR3 protein: CSVEDSGTSYEQYF. The CDR3 DNA reads as TGCAGCGTTGAAGACTCCGGGACTAGCTACGAGCAGTACTTC.

V usage is TRBV7-6 and J usage is TRBJ2-1; 10 bases agree with TRBD2. The CDR3 has 16 residues. The germline gives CDR1 SGHVS, CDR2 FNYEAQ. Trimming cost V 5 bases and J 4 bases; bases outside gene matches: 8. CDR3 residues: CASSRTSGASYNEQFF. DNA for the CDR3: TGTGCCAGCAGCCGTACTAGCGGGGCATCATACAATGAGCAGTTCTTC.

The chain carries TRBV30 and TRBJ1-1; 8 bases match TRBD1. CDR1 is GTSNPN, CDR2 SVGIG, per germline (reference sequence). This CDR3 is 14 amino acids long. Trimming removed 5 bases from V and 5 bases from J; junction bases left unmatched: 10. CDR3 nucleotide sequence: TGTGCCTGGGGGGCCAGGGGGCGCGGGACTGAAGCTTTCTTT. Translated, it gives CAWGARGRGTEAFF.

This chain connects TRBV7-2 to TRBJ1-5, with no clear D. V lost 0 bases and J 2 bases, leaving 5 bases between the germline ends. CDR1 SGHTA and CDR2 FQGNSA come from the germline V gene. The CDR3 is 14 residues long. The CDR3 reads CASSLAEGNQPQHF. The DNA of the CDR3 is TGTGCCAGCAGCTTAGCGGAGGGCAATCAGCCCCAGCATTTT.

The V gene is TRBV2, the J gene TRBJ1-1; D gene ambiguous. The CDR3 loop spans 13 amino acids. Germline V lookup: CDR1 SNHLY, CDR2 FYNNEI. The ends were cut back, 6 bases at V and 2 bases at J, with 10 bases in the middle. The CDR3 nucleotides read TGTGCCAGCAGCCTGGCCCTCAACACTGAAGCTTTCTTT. Encoded protein: CASSLALNTEAFF.

The chain combines TRBV5-1 with TRBJ2-2, with 9 bases identical to TRBD1. Per the germline V gene, CDR1 is SGHRS and CDR2 is YFSETQ. The CDR3 contains 15 residues. Trimming at V came to 4 bases and at J to 3 bases, leaving 4 bases not matched to a gene. CDR3: CASSMRTGDTGELFF. In DNA, the CDR3 is TGCGCCAGCAGCATGCGGACAGGGGACACCGGGGAGCTGTTTTTT.